This T cell receptor (beta chain) was documented in a study of blood T cells in healthy people across ages. Combining a sample-barcoded 5' primer with a J-beta primer mix, a second PCR ran for 7 to 11 cycles. TCRdb fed the 5' RACE reads into MiXCR, producing one record per CDR3 protein. This table holds more than 750,000 distinct CDR3 sequences, about 28% found once. This clonotype was counted only a few times. This CDR3 has 14 residues. Per germline, CDR1 DFQATT and CDR2 SNEGSKA (reference sequence). The V and J ends lost 0 bases and 7 bases, in that order; junction bases with no gene match: 3. This sample was also put to use in a study of T cells of mothers and their children.

The source is a woman in her thirties or forties in good health. The specimen was blood. The gene calls are TRBV20-1 and TRBJ1-6, with 7 nucleotides matching TRBD1. The CDR3 DNA reads TGCAGTGCTAGAGATCGAGGGGGCAATTCACCCCTCCACTTT. Its translation: CSARDRGGNSPLHF.